Sequencing of this TCR beta chain was carried out in a study of control samples from healthy donors and cancer patients. The CDR3 covers 14 residues. Germline assignment: CDR1 SGHVS and CDR2 FQNEAQ. V shed 5 bases and J shed 0 bases, with 8 bases lying between them. Using immunoSEQ multiplex PCR, the repertoire was profiled, and TCRdb retains in-frame clones only, with some absent. The sample's table shows 150,000 to 200,000 clones. The sequencing input was blood. This chain uses TRBV7-8 with TRBJ1-3; D is unresolved. This clonotype originated in a woman in her twenties or thirties in good health. The CDR3 DNA sequence: TGTGCCAGCAGCCCGGTACTCTCTGGAAACACCATATATTTT. Translating it yields CASSPVLSGNTIYF.